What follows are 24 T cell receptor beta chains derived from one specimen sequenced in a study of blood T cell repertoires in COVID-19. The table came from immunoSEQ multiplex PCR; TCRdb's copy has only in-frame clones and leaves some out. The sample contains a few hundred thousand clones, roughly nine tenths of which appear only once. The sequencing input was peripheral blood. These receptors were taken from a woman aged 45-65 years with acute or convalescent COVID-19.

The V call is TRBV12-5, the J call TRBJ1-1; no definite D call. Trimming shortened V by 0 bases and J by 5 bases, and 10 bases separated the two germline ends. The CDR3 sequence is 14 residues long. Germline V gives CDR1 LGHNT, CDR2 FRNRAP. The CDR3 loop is CASGLVLEGTEAFF. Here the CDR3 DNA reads TGTGCTAGTGGTTTGGTACTAGAGGGTACTGAAGCTTTCTTT.

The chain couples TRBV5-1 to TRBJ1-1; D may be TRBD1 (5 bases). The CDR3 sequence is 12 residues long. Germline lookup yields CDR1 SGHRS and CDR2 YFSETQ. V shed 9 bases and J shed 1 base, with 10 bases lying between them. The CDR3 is CATSDRNTEAFF. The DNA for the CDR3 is TGCGCCACCTCAGACAGGAACACTGAAGCTTTCTTT.

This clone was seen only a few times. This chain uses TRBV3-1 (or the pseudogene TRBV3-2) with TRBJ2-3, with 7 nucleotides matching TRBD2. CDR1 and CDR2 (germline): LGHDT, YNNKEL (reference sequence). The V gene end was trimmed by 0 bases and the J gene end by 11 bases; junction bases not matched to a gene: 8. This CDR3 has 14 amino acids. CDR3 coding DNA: TGTGCCAGCAGCCAAGATTCCGGGGGGTGGAGGCAGTATTTT. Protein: CASSQDSGGWRQYF.

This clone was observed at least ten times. CDR3 region: CASSLSASGRVEQFF. As DNA, the CDR3 is TGTGCCAGCAGTTTATCGGCTAGCGGGAGGGTTGAGCAGTTCTTC. The chain joins TRBV27 to TRBJ2-1, with 12 nucleotides matching TRBD2. Germline V gene sequence: CDR1 MNHEY, CDR2 SMNVEV (reference sequence). The CDR3 loop spans 15 amino acids. V lost 0 bases, J lost 9 bases, and 3 bases stayed unmatched.

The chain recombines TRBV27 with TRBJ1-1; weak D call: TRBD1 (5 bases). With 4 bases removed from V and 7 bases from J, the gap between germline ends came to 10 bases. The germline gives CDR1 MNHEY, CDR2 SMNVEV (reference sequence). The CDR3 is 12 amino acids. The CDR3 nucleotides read TGTGCCAGCAGTTATGACGGGGGTGAAGCTTTCTTT. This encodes CASSYDGGEAFF.

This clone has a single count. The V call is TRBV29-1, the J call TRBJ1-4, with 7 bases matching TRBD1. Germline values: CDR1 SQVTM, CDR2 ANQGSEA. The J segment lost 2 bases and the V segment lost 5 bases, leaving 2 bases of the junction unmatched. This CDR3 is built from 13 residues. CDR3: CSVSTGTNEKLFF. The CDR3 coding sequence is TGCAGCGTTTCGACAGGGACTAATGAAAAACTGTTTTTT.

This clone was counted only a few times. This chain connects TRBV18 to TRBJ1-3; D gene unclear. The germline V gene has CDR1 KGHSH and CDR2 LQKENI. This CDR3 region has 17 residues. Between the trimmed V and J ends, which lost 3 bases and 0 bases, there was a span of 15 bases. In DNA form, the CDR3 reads TGTGCCAGCTCACCTAATCAACGGTCGAACTCTGGAAACACCATATATTTT. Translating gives CASSPNQRSNSGNTIYF.

CDR3 DNA sequence: TGTGCCAGCACCAGGGGATATGAAAAACTGTTTTTT. Protein product: CASTRGYEKLFF. The chain couples TRBV5-4 to TRBJ1-4, with a possible D match to TRBD1 (6 bases). CDR1 SGHNT and CDR2 YYREEE come from the germline V gene (reference sequence). The CDR3 spans 12 residues. The V end lost 6 bases, the J end lost 6 bases, and 9 bases lay between the germline ends.

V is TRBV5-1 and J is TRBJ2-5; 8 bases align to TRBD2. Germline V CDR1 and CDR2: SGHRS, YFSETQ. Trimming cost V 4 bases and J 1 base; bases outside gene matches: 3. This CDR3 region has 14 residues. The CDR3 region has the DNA TGCGCCAGCAGCAAAACTAGCGGCCAAGAGACCCAGTACTTC. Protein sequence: CASSKTSGQETQYF.

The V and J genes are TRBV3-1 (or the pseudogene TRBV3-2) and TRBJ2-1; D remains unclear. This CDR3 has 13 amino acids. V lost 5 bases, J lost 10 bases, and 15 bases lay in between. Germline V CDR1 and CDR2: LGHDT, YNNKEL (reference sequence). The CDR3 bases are TGTGCCAGCAGCGTGACTGATACGCGGGAGCAGTTCTTC. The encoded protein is CASSVTDTREQFF.

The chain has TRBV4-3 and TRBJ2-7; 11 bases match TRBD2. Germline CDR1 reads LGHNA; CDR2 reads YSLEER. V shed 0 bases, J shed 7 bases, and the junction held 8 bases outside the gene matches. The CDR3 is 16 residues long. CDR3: CASSQDQLAGGWEQYF. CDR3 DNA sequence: TGCGCCAGCAGCCAAGATCAGCTAGCGGGGGGCTGGGAGCAGTACTTC.

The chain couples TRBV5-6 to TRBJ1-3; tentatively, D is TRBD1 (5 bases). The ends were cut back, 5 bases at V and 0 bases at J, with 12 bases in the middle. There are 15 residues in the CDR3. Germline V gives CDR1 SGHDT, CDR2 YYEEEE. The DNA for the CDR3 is TGTGCCAGCAGTACCTACGACAGCTCTGGAAACACCATATATTTT. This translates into CASSTYDSSGNTIYF. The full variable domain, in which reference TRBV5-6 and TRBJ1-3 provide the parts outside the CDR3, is DAGVTQSPTHLIKTRGQQVTLRCSPKSGHDTVSWYQQALGQGPQFIFQYYEEEERQRGNFPDRFSGHQFPNYSSELNVNALLLGDSALYLCASSTYDSSGNTIYFGEGSWLTVV.

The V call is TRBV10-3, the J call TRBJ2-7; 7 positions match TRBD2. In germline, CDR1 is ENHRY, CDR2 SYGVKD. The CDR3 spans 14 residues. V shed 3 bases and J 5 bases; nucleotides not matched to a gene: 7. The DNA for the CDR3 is TGTGCCATCAGTGACCTGGCGGGAGTCCACGAGCAGTACTTC. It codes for CAISDLAGVHEQYF.

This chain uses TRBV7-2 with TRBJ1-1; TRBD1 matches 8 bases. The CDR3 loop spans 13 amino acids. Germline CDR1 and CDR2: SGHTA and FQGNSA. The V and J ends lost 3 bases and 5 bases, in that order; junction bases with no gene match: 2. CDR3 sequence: CASSFTGGTEAFF. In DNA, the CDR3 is TGTGCCAGCAGCTTTACAGGGGGGACTGAAGCTTTCTTT.

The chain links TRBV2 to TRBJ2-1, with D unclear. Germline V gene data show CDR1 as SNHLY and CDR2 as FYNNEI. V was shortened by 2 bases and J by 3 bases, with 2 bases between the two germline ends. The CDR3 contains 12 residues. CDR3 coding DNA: TGTGCCAGCAGTGAACGCTACAATGAGCAGTTCTTC. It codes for CASSERYNEQFF.

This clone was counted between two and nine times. CDR3 residues: CASSQSPGTDKPYEQYF. CDR3 DNA sequence: TGTGCCAGCAGTCAAAGCCCCGGGACAGATAAACCCTACGAGCAGTACTTC. This chain joins TRBV6-6 and TRBJ2-7; 7 bases line up with TRBD1. CDR3 length: 17 residues. With 5 bases clipped from V and 2 bases from J, the junction kept 15 bases outside the gene matches. Germline CDR1 is MNHNY and CDR2 is SVGAGI (reference sequence).

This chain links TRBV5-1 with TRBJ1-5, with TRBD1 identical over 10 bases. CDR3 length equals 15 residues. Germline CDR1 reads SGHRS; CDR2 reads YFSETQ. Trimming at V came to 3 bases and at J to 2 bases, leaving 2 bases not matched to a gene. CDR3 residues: CASSWTGGGNQPQHF. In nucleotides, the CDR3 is TGCGCCAGCAGCTGGACAGGGGGGGGCAATCAGCCCCAGCATTTT.

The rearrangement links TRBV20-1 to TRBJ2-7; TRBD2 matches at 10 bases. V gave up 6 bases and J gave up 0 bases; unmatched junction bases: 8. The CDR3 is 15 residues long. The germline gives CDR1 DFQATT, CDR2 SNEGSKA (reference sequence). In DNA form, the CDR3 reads TGCAGTGCCAGTCCCGGGACTAGCGACTCCTACGAGCAGTACTTC. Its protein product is CSASPGTSDSYEQYF.

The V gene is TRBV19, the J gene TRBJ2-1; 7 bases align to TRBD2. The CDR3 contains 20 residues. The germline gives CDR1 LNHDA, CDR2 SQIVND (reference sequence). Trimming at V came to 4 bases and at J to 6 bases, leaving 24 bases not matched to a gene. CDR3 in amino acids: CASSTYIRSGPPGGGNEQFF. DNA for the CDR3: TGTGCCAGTAGTACGTACATAAGATCTGGGCCCCCGGGAGGCGGCAATGAGCAGTTCTTC.

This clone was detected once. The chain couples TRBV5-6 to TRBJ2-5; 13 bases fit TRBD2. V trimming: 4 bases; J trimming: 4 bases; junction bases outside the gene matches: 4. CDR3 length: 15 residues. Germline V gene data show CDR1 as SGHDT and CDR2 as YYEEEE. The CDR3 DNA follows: TGTGCCAGCAGCATTGGACTAGCGGGGGTAGAGACCCAGTACTTC. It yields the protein CASSIGLAGVETQYF.

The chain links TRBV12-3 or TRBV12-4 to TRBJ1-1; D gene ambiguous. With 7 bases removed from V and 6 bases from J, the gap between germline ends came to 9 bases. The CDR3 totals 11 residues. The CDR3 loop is CASMERAEAFF. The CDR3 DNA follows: TGTGCCAGCATGGAGAGGGCTGAAGCTTTCTTT.

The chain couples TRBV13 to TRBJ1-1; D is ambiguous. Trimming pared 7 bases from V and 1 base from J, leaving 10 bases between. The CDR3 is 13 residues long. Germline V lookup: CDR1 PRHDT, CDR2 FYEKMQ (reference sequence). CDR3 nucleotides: TGTGCCAGCACAGGACTCTGGAACACTGAAGCTTTCTTT. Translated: CASTGLWNTEAFF.

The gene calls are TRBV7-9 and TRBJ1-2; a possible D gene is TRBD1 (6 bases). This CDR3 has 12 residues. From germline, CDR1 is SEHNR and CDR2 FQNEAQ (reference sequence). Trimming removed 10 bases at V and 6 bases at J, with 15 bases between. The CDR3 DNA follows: TGTGCCATCCAGACAGGACTTCATGGCTACACCTTC. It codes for CAIQTGLHGYTF.

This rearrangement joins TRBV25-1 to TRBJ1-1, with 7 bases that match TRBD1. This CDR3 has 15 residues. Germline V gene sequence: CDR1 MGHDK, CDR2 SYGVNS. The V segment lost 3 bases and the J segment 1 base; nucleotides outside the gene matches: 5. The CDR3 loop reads CASSETGRKNTEAFF. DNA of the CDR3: TGTGCCAGCAGTGAGACAGGGAGGAAGAACACTGAAGCTTTCTTT.